A selection of T cell receptor beta chains follows, all from one sample in a study of monozygotic twins with inflammatory bowel disease. TCRdb reprocessed the 5' RACE reads, keeping one entry per CDR3 protein, no DNA. This sample's table reports hundreds of thousands of distinct CDR3 sequences. The sequenced sample consisted of blood. The origin of the receptors is a human donor with ulcerative colitis or Crohn's disease, or a healthy co-twin of an affected twin (not recorded which). The CDR3 runs from the conserved cysteine through the conserved F or W.

V	J	CDR3
TRBV29-1	TRBJ2-1	CSAGVSGSWEQFF
TRBV7-2	TRBJ1-3	CASSFGGGNTIYF
TRBV27	TRBJ1-5	CASSLGPWQPQHF
TRBV18	TRBJ2-7	CASSPTMVLGSYEQYF
TRBV7-9	TRBJ2-7	CASSLTDSPYEQYF
TRBV12-3/TRBV12-4	TRBJ1-3	CASSFWGAFSGNTIYF
TRBV2	TRBJ2-5	CARGLAGDVQETQYF
TRBV28	TRBJ2-1	CASSFYQGGNEQFF
TRBV27	TRBJ2-2	CASSLFGAGIGTGELFF
TRBV20-1	TRBJ2-2	CSAKSGAGTGELFF
TRBV9	TRBJ2-1	CASSVSPVYNEQFF
TRBV7-2	TRBJ1-5	CASSLGWAQPQHF
TRBV7-2	TRBJ2-1	CASSLSYNEQFF
TRBV6-5	TRBJ2-5	CASSYSAGQETQYF
TRBV6-2/TRBV6-3	TRBJ1-6	CASSDRVGSPLHF
TRBV29-1	TRBJ1-1	CSVEVGGEAFF
TRBV4-3	TRBJ2-2	CASSQDGTGGANGELFF
TRBV5-1	TRBJ1-3	CASSATVSSGNTIYF
TRBV24-1	TRBJ2-1	CATNQGTGSNEQFF
TRBV29-1	TRBJ2-3	CNAFGGTGGATDTQYF
TRBV5-1	TRBJ2-2	CASSFLAGGVNTGELFF
TRBV14	TRBJ1-4	CASSLRSEGKLFF
TRBV6-1	TRBJ1-6	CASSEFRVDNSPLHF
TRBV7-9	TRBJ2-7	CASSSSGWSYEQYF
TRBV5-6	TRBJ1-2	CASSSSRQQISSGYTF
TRBV13	TRBJ1-1	CASKKGMNTEAFF
TRBV6-2/TRBV6-3	TRBJ1-5	CASSYRSVDQPQHF
TRBV28	TRBJ1-5	CASSLLGQGARQPQHF
TRBV5-1	TRBJ2-5	CASSLVEGGKTQYF
TRBV20-1	TRBJ2-7	CSATSHGLGTGAYEQYF
TRBV6-5	TRBJ1-2	CASSYSGQGYGYTF
TRBV7-2	TRBJ2-1	CASRPRQGGNEQFF